Given below is one TCR beta chain in context. The data originate from a study of technical replicates of blood from a few donors. Repertoires were generated with immunoSEQ multiplex PCR, while TCRdb's copy carries only in-frame clones and drops some. The sample contains 68,000 or so clones, 95% to 98% of which appear only once. The CDR3 runs 16 residues. CDR1 is MNHEY, CDR2 SVGAGI, per germline. V lost 2 bases and J lost 7; bases outside the gene matches: 10. The TCR originated in a human donor in good health. Sequenced material: T cells isolated from PBMCs. The chain links TRBV6-5 to TRBJ2-1; 8 bases are shared with TRBD2. The CDR3 DNA sequence: TGTGCCAGCAGTTACGAGAGATCGGCGGGAGGAAATGAGCAGTTCTTC. It codes for CASSYERSAGGNEQFF.